Ten or more counts support the clone carrying this TCR beta chain. What it recognizes is unknown. The sample comes from a study of T-cell memory formation after mild COVID-19. cDNA libraries for TCR alpha and TCR beta, carrying sample barcodes and UMIs, came from 5'RACE with constant-segment primers. Using its own MiXCR run on the 5' RACE reads, TCRdb lists one record per CDR3 protein. The sample consists of 6,000 to 7,000 distinct CDR3 sequences, around 20% of them appearing once. V was trimmed by 3 bases and J by 3 bases, leaving 18 bases between them. This CDR3 contains 16 residues. CDR1 is SGHRS and CDR2 is YFSETQ in the germline V gene. Study results and caveats: Contracting clones from day 15 to 85 had balanced CD4/CD8; later expanders favoured CD4+.

The genes are TRBV5-1 and TRBJ1-1, with D tentatively TRBD1 (6 bases). This receptor was identified in an adult woman who had mild COVID-19 (a few samples of this study predate the infection). Cell type and time point are not known. The specimen was PBMCs or a T cell subset sorted from them (not recorded which). The CDR3, as DNA: TGCGCCAGCAGCTCCACAGGGAAGGGGGGGGACACTGAAGCTTTCTTT. Residues: CASSSTGKGGDTEAFF.